The T cell receptor beta chain described here comes from a study of vaccination and CD4 T cells after COVID-19 (dated by TCRdb to 2022 to 2024). With regard to the full study: Every convalescent patient had a positive nasal swab PCR test for SARS-CoV-2, with mild disease in roughly 10 patients and severe disease in one. The convalescent cohort comprised six males and four females, including two Hispanic individuals, seven Caucasians, two Asians and one multiracial person. Two doses of either the Pfizer-BioNTech BNT162b2 vaccine (n=8) or the Moderna mRNA-1273 vaccine (n=2) were administered to participants. Post-COVID blood samples from convalescent patients were collected a median of around 100 days after diagnosis, with a range of 35 to 161 days. The time from the second vaccine dose to post-vaccine blood sampling had a median of roughly 70 days and ranged from about 14 to 250 days. A few convalescent patients were sampled both early after vaccination (day 14) and late after vaccination (days 161 to 241). The cultures were stimulated with overlapping spike peptide pools from SARS-CoV-2 and from the common cold coronaviruses HCoV-NL63, HCoV-OC43 and HCoV-229E. Control cultures used a CEFX viral epitope pool as positive control, an HIV-1 Nef peptide pool as negative control, or no peptide. In fewer than 12 COVID-19 convalescent patients and a handful of infection-naive healthy vaccine recipients, researchers compared the spike-specific CD4+ TCR repertoire from before mRNA vaccination with the repertoire from after. Overall results and qualifications from the work: In convalescent patients, a median approximately 83% of post-vaccine SARS-CoV-2-reactive clones were detected only after vaccination, and vaccine-specific priming was suggested by this finding. Of the vaccine-specific clones found in convalescent patients, nearly all (304 of 307) were mono-reactive for SARS-CoV-2 spike instead of being cross-reactive with common cold coronaviruses. The median number of SARS-CoV-2-reactive clonotypes rose from under 25 after infection to some 40 after vaccination, but the change was not significant. Relatively few convalescent patients were included in the study, and early timepoints after natural infection were not analyzed.

Per the publication, the time point label means: late sampling 161 to 241 days after vaccination in a few convalescent patients. Explained via the paper, the treatment or condition label denotes: roughly 11-day PBMC culture with coronavirus spike peptide pools or control peptides (ViraFEST assay). The study used the ViraFEST assay, which expanded antigen-specific T cells with peptide pools and then identified expanded clonotypes by TCR sequencing. The positive SARS-CoV-2 PCR tests of the convalescent patients were dated from March to December 2020, before the Alpha, Beta and Delta variants emerged in the United States. Each well held about 2 million PBMCs cultured in IMDM containing roughly 5.4% human AB serum and approximately 9.4 IU/ml IL-2, with roughly 9.2 ug/ml peptide pools added. On days 3 and 7, half of the culture medium was replaced with fresh IL-2-containing medium. After about 10 days of culture, CD4+ T cells were isolated by negative selection using the EasySep CD4+ T cell isolation kit. Ficoll-Paque Plus gradient centrifugation was used to isolate PBMCs from whole blood, and the isolated PBMCs were then either used fresh or cryopreserved at -140C. Triplicate wells were generally used for each culture condition.

This clonotype was observed once. No cognate antigen has been identified for it. No base qualities exist here, and no much larger clone lies one base off it. A single read makes a weak case. From its cysteine to its phenylalanine, the CDR3 spans 14 amino acids. Of the read, only the CDR3 DNA is kept; its 42 bases are in frame from base 1. The germline V and J ends show losses of 3 bases and 2 bases respectively, and no gene match explains 4 bases of the junction. For CDR1 and CDR2, the germline V gene lists SQVTM and ANQGSEA. The receptor library was made with PCR. DNA from cultured CD4+ T cells was subjected to TCR sequencing with the Oncomine TCR Beta short-read assay at the Johns Hopkins FTIC core. The QIAamp micro DNA kit was used to extract genomic DNA from the cultured CD4+ T cells. Oncomine TCR Beta libraries made from cultured CD4+ T cells were pooled using unique dual indexes and sequenced on an Illumina iSeq 100. The paper's processing steps were these. Non-productive sequences were filtered out, and CDR3s that did not start with C, did not end with F or W, or were shorter than 7 amino acids were discarded. The MANAFEST web application identified antigen-specific clonotypes by comparing peptide-stimulated wells against reference wells and other culture wells. To be called positive, a clone needed an FDR below 0.05, an odds ratio above 5, and a productive frequency above 0.1% in at least two of three replicate wells. Cross-reactive clonotypes were defined as significantly expanded in both SARS-CoV-2 spike wells and at least one common cold coronavirus spike condition. Using R version 3.6.1, CDR3 homology was evaluated through Levenshtein distances (stringdist) along with unrooted phylogenetic trees (ape). In TCRdb, the public reads were trimmed at Q25 with fastp and aligned with MiXCR, with productive beta chains retained. A single entry per CDR3 protein holds the most common genes and DNA from its merged rows. TCRdb, not the original authors, processed these V and J calls. Present in this sample are approximately 22,000 distinct CDR3 sequences, around 39% of which were seen just once. 9% to 10% of the sample is taken by the ten largest.

The V and J segments used are TRBV29-1 and TRBJ1-2, and 9 junctional nucleotides match TRBD1. This specimen consisted of CD4+ T cells from blood, cultured in vitro, obtained about 7 months after SARS-CoV-2 vaccination. This sequence originates from a human donor who had recovered from COVID-19. This receptor has the CDR3 CSVEAGTGNYGYTF. The base sequence is TGCAGCGTTGAGGCCGGGACAGGGAACTATGGCTACACCTTC.